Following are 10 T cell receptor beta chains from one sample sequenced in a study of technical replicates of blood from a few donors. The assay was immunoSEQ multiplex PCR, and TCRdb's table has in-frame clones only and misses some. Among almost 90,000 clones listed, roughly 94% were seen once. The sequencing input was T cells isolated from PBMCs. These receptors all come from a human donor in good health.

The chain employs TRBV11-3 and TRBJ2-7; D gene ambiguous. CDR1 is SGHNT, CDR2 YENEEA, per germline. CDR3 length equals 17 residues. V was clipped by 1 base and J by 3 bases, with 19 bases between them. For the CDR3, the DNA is TGTGCCAGCAGCTTAGGCGGCTCACCAGCCCCTCACTACGAGCAGTACTTC. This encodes CASSLGGSPAPHYEQYF.

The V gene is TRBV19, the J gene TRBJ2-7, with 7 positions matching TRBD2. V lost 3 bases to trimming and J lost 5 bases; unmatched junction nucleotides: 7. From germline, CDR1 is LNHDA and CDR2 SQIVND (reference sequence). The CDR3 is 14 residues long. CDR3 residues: CASSISSGVDEQYF. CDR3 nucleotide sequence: TGTGCCAGTAGTATCTCTAGCGGAGTCGACGAGCAGTACTTC. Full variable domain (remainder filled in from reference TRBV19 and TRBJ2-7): DGGITQSPKYLFRKEGQNVTLSCEQNLNHDAMYWYRQDPGQGLRLIYYSQIVNDFQKGDIAEGYSVSREKKESFPLTVTSAQKNPTAFYLCASSISSGVDEQYFGPGTRLTVT.

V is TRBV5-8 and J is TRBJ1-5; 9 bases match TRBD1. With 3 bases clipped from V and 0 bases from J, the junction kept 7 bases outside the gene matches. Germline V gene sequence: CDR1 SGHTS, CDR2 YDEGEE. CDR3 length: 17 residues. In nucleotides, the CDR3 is TGTGCCAGCAGCTCATGGACAGGGGACGTTAGCAATCAGCCCCAGCATTTT. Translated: CASSSWTGDVSNQPQHF.

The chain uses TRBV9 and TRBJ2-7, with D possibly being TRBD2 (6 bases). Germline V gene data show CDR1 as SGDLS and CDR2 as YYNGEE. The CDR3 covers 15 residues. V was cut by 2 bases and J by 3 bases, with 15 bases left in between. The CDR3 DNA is TGTGCCAGCAGCGTGACCGGGAGTACTAACTACGAGCAGTACTTC. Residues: CASSVTGSTNYEQYF.

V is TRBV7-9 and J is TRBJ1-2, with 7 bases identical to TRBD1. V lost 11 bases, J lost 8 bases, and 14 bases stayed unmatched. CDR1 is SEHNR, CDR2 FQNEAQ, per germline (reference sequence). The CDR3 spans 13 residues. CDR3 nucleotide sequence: TGTGCCGGAAGGCTAGGGGGCGGAGTAGGCTACACCTTC. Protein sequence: CAGRLGGGVGYTF. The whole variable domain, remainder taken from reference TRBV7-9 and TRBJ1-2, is DTGVSQNPRHKITKRGQNVTFRCDPISEHNRLYWYRQTLGQGPEFLTYFQNEAQLEKSRLLSDRFSAERPKGSFSTLEIQRTEQGDSAMYLCAGRLGGGVGYTFGSGTRLTVV.

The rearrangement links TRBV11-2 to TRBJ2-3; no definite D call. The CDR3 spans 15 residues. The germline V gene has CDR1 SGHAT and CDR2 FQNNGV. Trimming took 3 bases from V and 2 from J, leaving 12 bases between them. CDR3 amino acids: CASSFSLRNTDTQYF. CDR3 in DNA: TGTGCCAGCAGCTTTAGTTTACGAAACACAGATACGCAGTATTTT.

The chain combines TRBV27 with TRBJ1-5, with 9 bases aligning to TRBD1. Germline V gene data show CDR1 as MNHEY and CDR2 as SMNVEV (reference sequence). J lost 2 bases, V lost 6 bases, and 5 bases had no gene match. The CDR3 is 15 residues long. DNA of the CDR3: TGTGCCAGCAGCCACACAGGGGGCGGCAATCAGCCCCAGCATTTT. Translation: CASSHTGGGNQPQHF.

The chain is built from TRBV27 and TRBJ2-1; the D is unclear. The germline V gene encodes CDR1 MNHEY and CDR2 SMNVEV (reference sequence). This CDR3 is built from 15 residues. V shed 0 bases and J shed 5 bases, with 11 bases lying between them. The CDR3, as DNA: TGTGCCAGCAGTTTATCCACAGTGTTGGACAATGAGCAGTTCTTC. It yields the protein CASSLSTVLDNEQFF.

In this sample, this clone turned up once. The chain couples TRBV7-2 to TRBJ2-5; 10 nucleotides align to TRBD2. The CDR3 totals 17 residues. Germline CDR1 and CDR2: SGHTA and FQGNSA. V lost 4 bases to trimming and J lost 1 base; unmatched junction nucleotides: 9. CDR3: CASSSGLALAIQETQYF. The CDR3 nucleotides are TGTGCCAGCAGCTCGGGACTAGCGTTAGCTATCCAAGAGACCCAGTACTTC.

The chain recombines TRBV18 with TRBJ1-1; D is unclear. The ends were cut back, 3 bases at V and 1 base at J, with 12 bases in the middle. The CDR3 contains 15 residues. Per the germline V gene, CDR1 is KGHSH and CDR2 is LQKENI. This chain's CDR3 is CASSPQVVRNTEAFF. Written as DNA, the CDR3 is TGTGCCAGCTCACCCCAGGTGGTTAGGAACACTGAAGCTTTCTTT.